One T cell receptor beta chain is described in this entry. The antigen remains unidentified. The missing CDR3 end, 3 residues past where the read stops, is filled in from the germline J gene. CDR1 is SGHTA, CDR2 FQGTGA, per germline. Trimming pared 4 bases from V and 3 bases from J, leaving 13 bases between. The CDR3 covers 14 residues. The sample originates from a study of T cell clonality in common variable immunodeficiency. Study-wide results and limits: What drives increased CVID clonality needs T cell subpopulation sequencing. Compared with controls, CVID subjects had fewer shared TCRbeta clones.

Data came from immunoSEQ multiplex PCR; TCRdb stores just in-frame clones and leaves some out. Singletons are absent from the sample, which has about 33,000 clones. This TCR was recovered from a person aged 18-69 years in good health. The sample comprised peripheral blood mononuclear cells. The rearrangement uses TRBV7-3 and TRBJ2-7; tentative D call: TRBD1 (5 bases). The sequenced part of the CDR3 DNA is TGTGCCAGCAGCTCAGGGCAGGGCCACTACGAG. Its translation is CASSSGQGHYE. Given in full, the CDR3 is CASSSGQGHYEQYF. Supplemented by reference TRBV7-3 and TRBJ2-7, the full variable domain reads GAGVSQTPSNKVTEKGKYVELRCDPISGHTALYWYRQSLGQGPEFLIYFQGTGAADDSGLPNDRFFAVRPEGSVSTLKIQRTERGDSAVYLCASSSGQGHYEQYFGPGTRLTVT.